These 14 T cell receptor beta chains share one sample of origin, sequenced in a study of blood T cell repertoires in COVID-19. Method: immunoSEQ multiplex PCR; TCRdb's copy keeps in-frame clones and lacks some. This table holds roughly 140,000 clones, approximately 80% found once. The sequencing sample was made of peripheral blood. The receptors originated from a man between 65 and 85 years old who had recovered from COVID-19.

This clone was counted a few times. V is TRBV4-2 and J is TRBJ1-2, with a weak D call TRBD1 (5 bases). The CDR3 is 18 residues long. Germline V lookup: CDR1 LGHNA, CDR2 YNFKEQ. V was pared by 0 bases and J by 4 bases, with 21 bases between. In nucleotides, the CDR3 is TGTGCCAGCAGCCAAGACCCGATGTCGGAACAGGTGACCTATGGCTACACCTTC. This gives the protein CASSQDPMSEQVTYGYTF.

V usage is TRBV3-1 (or the pseudogene TRBV3-2) and J usage is TRBJ1-2; 7 bases fit TRBD1. Germline lookup yields CDR1 LGHDT and CDR2 YNNKEL (reference sequence). This CDR3 contains 15 residues. V gave up 4 bases and J gave up 5 bases; unmatched junction bases: 10. CDR3 region: CASSLAFGTAYGYTF. CDR3 nucleotides: TGTGCCAGCAGCCTCGCCTTTGGGACAGCATATGGCTACACCTTC.

The chain links TRBV27 to TRBJ2-6, with 10 positions matching TRBD1. Germline V gene lookup returns CDR1 MNHEY and CDR2 SMNVEV (reference sequence). V lost 5 bases, J lost 4 bases, and 11 bases stayed unmatched. The CDR3 length is 18 residues. CDR3 in DNA: TGTGCCAGCAGTCCGTCACGACAGGGGGCGTGGGGGGCCAACGTCCTGACTTTC. This sequence encodes CASSPSRQGAWGANVLTF.

V usage is TRBV6-5 and J usage is TRBJ1-2; unclear D gene. Trimming stripped 5 bases from V and 3 bases from J, with 10 bases between. CDR3 length equals 13 residues. The V gene's germline CDR1 is MNHEY and CDR2 SVGAGI. The CDR3 bases are TGTGCCAGCAGTCCTTTTGCGGACTATGGCTACACCTTC. Protein sequence: CASSPFADYGYTF.

The J gene is TRBJ2-7, the V gene TRBV12-3 or TRBV12-4; D is possibly TRBD2 (6 bases). The V and J ends lost 5 bases and 5 bases respectively, with 13 bases between them. The CDR3 sequence is 13 residues long. The CDR3: CASSRAREDEQYF. In DNA form, the CDR3 reads TGTGCCAGCAGTAGGGCTAGGGAGGACGAGCAGTACTTC.

The chain has TRBV12-5 and TRBJ2-1; 7 bases line up with TRBD2. The germline gives CDR1 LGHNT, CDR2 FRNRAP. The CDR3 loop spans 21 amino acids. V shed 2 bases and J 0 bases; nucleotides not matched to a gene: 19. CDR3 loop: CASGLPPAGAPNPSSYNEQFF. CDR3 sequence (DNA): TGTGCTAGTGGTTTGCCACCCGCGGGAGCCCCTAATCCCAGCTCCTACAATGAGCAGTTCTTC. The full variable domain, its missing parts supplied by reference TRBV12-5 and TRBJ2-1, is DARVTQTPRHKVTEMGQEVTMRCQPILGHNTVFWYRQTMMQGLELLAYFRNRAPLDDSGMPKDRFSAEMPDATLATLKIQPSEPRDSAVYFCASGLPPAGAPNPSSYNEQFFGPGTRLTVL.

This chain's CDR3 is CASSLVQGGSEQFF. DNA of the CDR3: TGTGCCAGCAGCTTAGTACAGGGGGGATCTGAGCAGTTCTTC. The J gene is TRBJ2-1, the V gene TRBV7-9, with 8 bases aligning to TRBD1. The CDR3 extends over 14 amino acids. The V gene's germline CDR1 is SEHNR and CDR2 FQNEAQ (reference sequence). V shed 1 base, J shed 9 bases, and the junction held 5 bases outside the gene matches.

This chain connects TRBV5-1 to TRBJ2-1, with 7 bases matching TRBD1. The germline V gene encodes CDR1 SGHRS and CDR2 YFSETQ. V lost 3 bases, J lost 5 bases, and 8 bases stayed unmatched. The CDR3 covers 15 residues. The CDR3 reads CASSYVPGQNNEQFF. CDR3 coding DNA: TGCGCCAGCAGCTATGTCCCGGGACAGAACAATGAGCAGTTCTTC.

In its sample, this clone was seen once. The rearrangement uses TRBV10-1 and TRBJ2-3; maybe TRBD2 (5 bases). Germline values: CDR1 WNHNN, CDR2 SYGVQD (reference sequence). V was pared by 5 bases and J by 6 bases, with 12 bases between. The CDR3 has 13 amino acids. The chain's CDR3 is CASSSGVGDTQYF. DNA of the CDR3: TGCGCCAGCAGTTCCGGGGTCGGCGATACGCAGTATTTT.

The chain couples TRBV29-1 to TRBJ2-4; perhaps TRBD1 as D (5 bases). This CDR3 spans 13 amino acids. The V end lost 7 bases, the J end lost 2 bases, and 12 bases lay between the germline ends. In germline, CDR1 is SQVTM, CDR2 ANQGSEA. CDR3 in amino acids: CSGLDKSKNIQYF. CDR3 DNA sequence: TGCAGCGGATTGGACAAATCCAAAAACATTCAGTACTTC.

The CDR3 region has the DNA TGTGCCACCAGCACCGTCGGCGGGTTCACCGGGGAGCTGTTTTTT. Its protein is CATSTVGGFTGELFF. The rearrangement uses TRBV15 and TRBJ2-2; D may be TRBD2 (5 bases). This CDR3 has 15 residues. Looked up from germline, CDR1 is LNHNV and CDR2 is YYDKDF (reference sequence). V lost 4 bases, J lost 4 bases, and 13 bases lay in between. Based on the CDR3 plus reference TRBV15 and TRBJ2-2, the full variable domain is DAMVIQNPRYQVTQFGKPVTLSCSQTLNHNVMYWYQQKSSQAPKLLFHYYDKDFNNEADTPDNFQSRRPNTSFCFLDIRSPGLGDTAMYLCATSTVGGFTGELFFGEGSRLTVL.

The genes are TRBV6-7 and TRBJ2-7, with TRBD2 matching over 9 bases. TRBV6-7 is filed as an ORF, its function uncertain. V shed 0 bases, J shed 3 bases, and the junction held 6 bases outside the gene matches. The length of the CDR3 is 16 residues. The CDR3 region is CASSYSKREAIYEQYF. The CDR3 DNA reads as TGTGCCAGCAGTTACTCGAAGCGGGAGGCGATCTACGAGCAGTACTTC.

The V and J genes are TRBV7-6 and TRBJ2-2, with TRBD2 identical over 10 bases. In germline, CDR1 is SGHVS, CDR2 FNYEAQ. The J segment lost 6 bases and the V segment lost 5 bases, leaving 6 bases of the junction unmatched. The CDR3 has 15 amino acids. The CDR3 DNA reads as TGTGCCAGCAGCAAAGCGGGAGGGCCCTCCGGGGAGCTGTTTTTT. It translates to CASSKAGGPSGELFF.

The chain carries TRBV3-1 (or the pseudogene TRBV3-2) and TRBJ2-6, with 7 bases that match TRBD1. V shed 1 base, J shed 11 bases, and the junction held 5 bases outside the gene matches. The CDR3 has 14 amino acids. Germline V gives CDR1 LGHDT, CDR2 YNNKEL (reference sequence). DNA for the CDR3: TGTGCCAGCAGCCAAGTGGACAGGACCTACGTCCTGACTTTC. Translation gives CASSQVDRTYVLTF.